This TCR beta chain is drawn from a study of shared clonotypes between healthy human individuals. Notes on the study in general: Clonotypes not shared had lower generation probabilities than those common to all four donors. For naive CD4 cells, approximately 4.8% of clonotypes were shared across a handful of donors. Represented diversity, genetic and exposure-history alike, was limited by few donors.

The table came from immunoSEQ multiplex PCR; TCRdb's copy has only in-frame clones and leaves some out. The sample includes millions of clones, around 90% of them seen just once. This clone was detected only a few times. Its antigen is unidentified. Other nucleotide sequences from this sample produce the same CDR3. From germline, CDR1 is SQVTM and CDR2 ANQGSEA. Trimming removed 4 bases from V and 5 bases from J, with 8 bases in between. The CDR3 is 11 residues long. The specimen sequenced was naive CD4+ T cells sorted from blood. Subset defined: CD45RA+ positively selected. The rearrangement links TRBV29-1 to TRBJ1-1; the D is unclear. This clonotype originated in a man aged 18 to 30 in good health. The CDR3 loop is CSVVRGTEAFF. The CDR3 region has the DNA TGCAGCGTTGTCCGTGGAACTGAAGCTTTCTTT.